These T cell receptor beta chains were read from a single sample in a study of cytomegalovirus exposure and HLA in healthy donors. The method was immunoSEQ multiplex PCR; TCRdb's version includes in-frame clones alone and lacks a portion of them. This table holds about 89,000 clones, about 85% found once. Material: PBMCs. These receptors all stem from a man aged 35-49 years in good health and CMV-seropositive. CDR3s include the opening cysteine and the closing phenylalanine or tryptophan. Fields, in order: CDR3 protein, clone size, J gene, V gene. Some rows mark clone size as missing; the rest say once, few, many or name a class of expanded clone.

CDR3aa: CASSVVGEPTDTQYF
abundance: -
j_gene: TRBJ2-3
v_gene: TRBV9

CDR3aa: CASSSQGLAGYNEQFF
abundance: few
j_gene: TRBJ2-1
v_gene: TRBV7-2

CDR3aa: CASSLAAGAKAFF
abundance: -
j_gene: TRBJ1-1
v_gene: TRBV7-7

CDR3aa: CASSAEGAGLSYEQYF
abundance: -
j_gene: TRBJ2-7
v_gene: TRBV25-1

CDR3aa: CASSYGQGDYEQYF
abundance: -
j_gene: TRBJ2-7
v_gene: TRBV27

CDR3aa: CASSQGDSNQPQHF
abundance: -
j_gene: TRBJ1-5
v_gene: TRBV18

CDR3aa: CASSSSGTVNEQFF
abundance: -
j_gene: TRBJ2-1
v_gene: TRBV7-3

CDR3aa: CASSQGQLEGAMNTEAFF
abundance: -
j_gene: TRBJ1-1
v_gene: TRBV14

CDR3aa: CATSRDRVQETQYF
abundance: -
j_gene: TRBJ2-5
v_gene: TRBV15

CDR3aa: CASIYRVNTEAFF
abundance: -
j_gene: TRBJ1-1
v_gene: TRBV2

CDR3aa: CASSYEIGELFF
abundance: -
j_gene: TRBJ2-2
v_gene: TRBV28

CDR3aa: CASSSPTLTGANVLTF
abundance: -
j_gene: TRBJ2-6
v_gene: TRBV27

CDR3aa: CASSQEGVTGELFF
abundance: few
j_gene: TRBJ2-2
v_gene: TRBV4-1

CDR3aa: CASSAGQGDGAMNTEAFF
abundance: once
j_gene: TRBJ1-1
v_gene: TRBV5-1

CDR3aa: CSAKRERAQYF
abundance: -
j_gene: TRBJ2-3
v_gene: TRBV20-1

CDR3aa: CASSWDSSYEQYF
abundance: -
j_gene: TRBJ2-7
v_gene: TRBV6-4

CDR3aa: CASRATGTSRVVDF
abundance: once
j_gene: TRBJ2-3
v_gene: TRBV6-5

CDR3aa: CASSLLRDTEAFF
abundance: -
j_gene: TRBJ1-1
v_gene: TRBV5-4

CDR3aa: CASSLGATRNTIYF
abundance: -
j_gene: TRBJ1-3
v_gene: TRBV5-5

CDR3aa: CASSRGGVSANYGYTF
abundance: -
j_gene: TRBJ1-2
v_gene: TRBV28

CDR3aa: CASSPMTGGHTEAFF
abundance: -
j_gene: TRBJ1-1
v_gene: TRBV7-2

CDR3aa: CASSAGGQGEAFF
abundance: -
j_gene: TRBJ1-1
v_gene: TRBV2

CDR3aa: CATGTSNNEQFF
abundance: few
j_gene: TRBJ2-1
v_gene: TRBV28

CDR3aa: CASSWPEGQEAQYF
abundance: -
j_gene: TRBJ2-5
v_gene: TRBV5-1

CDR3aa: CASSIRTGANYGYTF
abundance: -
j_gene: TRBJ1-2
v_gene: TRBV19

CDR3aa: CASSRERMAEKLFF
abundance: -
j_gene: TRBJ1-4
v_gene: TRBV6-1

CDR3aa: CASIDSGGVVETQYF
abundance: -
j_gene: TRBJ2-5
v_gene: TRBV5-6

CDR3aa: CASSFNRGLGNTEAFF
abundance: -
j_gene: TRBJ1-1
v_gene: TRBV13

CDR3aa: CASGTVSNQPQHF
abundance: -
j_gene: TRBJ1-5
v_gene: TRBV6-5

CDR3aa: CASSLSGGGGYTF
abundance: -
j_gene: TRBJ1-2
v_gene: TRBV7-2

CDR3aa: CASSLGGIGNEQFF
abundance: -
j_gene: TRBJ2-1
v_gene: TRBV5-1

CDR3aa: CASSRDRGDYNEQFF
abundance: -
j_gene: TRBJ2-1
v_gene: TRBV7-2

CDR3aa: CASSLRAGKEQFF
abundance: -
j_gene: TRBJ2-1
v_gene: TRBV5-4

CDR3aa: CASSFPGQGADTQYF
abundance: -
j_gene: TRBJ2-3
v_gene: TRBV28

CDR3aa: CASSRRGSTEAFF
abundance: -
j_gene: TRBJ1-1
v_gene: TRBV7-2

CDR3aa: CASSKVGGAGQAYEQYF
abundance: -
j_gene: TRBJ2-7
v_gene: TRBV21-1

CDR3aa: CASSRLGQGSAPQHF
abundance: few
j_gene: TRBJ1-5
v_gene: TRBV5-6

CDR3aa: CASSPLAAGAGGRDEQYF
abundance: -
j_gene: TRBJ2-7
v_gene: TRBV7-6

CDR3aa: CASSGSGGDQPQHF
abundance: -
j_gene: TRBJ1-5
v_gene: TRBV6-1

CDR3aa: CASSSQAQASYNEQFF
abundance: -
j_gene: TRBJ2-1
v_gene: TRBV5-1

CDR3aa: CASRVAPPNEKLFF
abundance: -
j_gene: TRBJ1-4
v_gene: TRBV2

CDR3aa: CASSEGGGPPTGELFF
abundance: -
j_gene: TRBJ2-2
v_gene: TRBV2

CDR3aa: CASSLGGTVEQYF
abundance: -
j_gene: TRBJ2-7
v_gene: TRBV5-1

CDR3aa: CASRPRGADNQPQHF
abundance: -
j_gene: TRBJ1-5
v_gene: TRBV28

CDR3aa: CASQPRGYEQYF
abundance: -
j_gene: TRBJ2-7
v_gene: TRBV2

CDR3aa: CASSATGAPGAEAFF
abundance: -
j_gene: TRBJ1-1
v_gene: TRBV9

CDR3aa: CASSLVGAGTDTQYF
abundance: -
j_gene: TRBJ2-3
v_gene: TRBV11-3

CDR3aa: CASSLVRTVYGYTF
abundance: -
j_gene: TRBJ1-2
v_gene: TRBV7-2

CDR3aa: CASAGRNQPQHF
abundance: few
j_gene: TRBJ1-5
v_gene: TRBV6-6

CDR3aa: CAISGDNEQFF
abundance: once
j_gene: TRBJ2-1
v_gene: TRBV10-3

CDR3aa: CASSHENQPQHF
abundance: -
j_gene: TRBJ1-5
v_gene: TRBV18